Sequencing of this T cell receptor (beta chain) was carried out in a study of T-cell memory formation after mild COVID-19. Study-level information: Clustering of TCRs was largely donor specific.

Only a few counts were recorded for this clonotype. Its antigen remains unidentified. Findings and limits, study-wide: Of the contracting clones, CD4+ ones lay mainly in CM and EM, and CD8+ ones in EMRA. Whereas later expanders leaned CD4+, clones contracting day 15 to 85 showed a balanced CD4/CD8 makeup.

A single record per CDR3 protein comes from TCRdb applying MiXCR to the 5' RACE reads. The table lists roughly 310,000 distinct CDR3 sequences, roughly 15% of them singletons. Sequencing was done on a sample of PBMCs or a T cell subset sorted from them (not recorded which). The receptor was isolated from a man aged 18 to 29 who had mild COVID-19 (a few samples of this study predate the infection). Cell type and time point are not known.

CDR3 sequence reads: CASSPFGSAQPQHF. CDR3 in DNA: TGCGCCAGCAGCCCCTTCGGGTCCGCTCAGCCCCAGCATTTT. The rearrangement links TRBV5-1 to TRBJ1-5; D uncertain. The CDR3 has 14 residues. Germline V gives CDR1 SGHRS, CDR2 YFSETQ. V lost 4 bases to trimming and J lost 6 bases, with 14 bases between them.